The 9 T cell receptor beta chains in this list originate from one sample, sequenced in a study of cytomegalovirus exposure and HLA in healthy donors. Primers for the PCR totalled 60 Vbeta and 13 Jbeta. Sequenced by immunoSEQ multiplex PCR; TCRdb stores in-frame clones only, minus some. This repertoire shows more than 130,000 clones, more than 75% found once; its top ten account for 4.5% to 6.5%. Sample: PBMCs. The source of these receptors is a male donor in good health and CMV-seronegative.

This clone was seen a few times. The CDR3, as DNA: TGCGCCAGCAGCTTCGCGAACACCGGGGAGCTGTTTTTT. Protein product: CASSFANTGELFF. The chain links TRBV5-1 to TRBJ2-2; D unresolved. Trimming took 2 bases from V and 0 from J, leaving 2 bases between them. Germline V lookup: CDR1 SGHRS, CDR2 YFSETQ. This CDR3 has 13 residues.

The chain joins TRBV29-1 to TRBJ1-2, with D possibly being TRBD1 (6 bases). Trimming removed 5 bases at V and 5 bases at J, with 12 bases between. The CDR3 has 12 residues. Germline V lookup: CDR1 SQVTM, CDR2 ANQGSEA. The CDR3 bases are TGCAGCGTTCTACAGGGTGATTATGGCTACACCTTC. This codes for CSVLQGDYGYTF. Using reference TRBV29-1 and TRBJ1-2 for the parts outside the CDR3, the full variable domain is SAVISQKPSRDICQRGTSLTIQCQVDSQVTMMFWYRQQPGQSLTLIATANQGSEATYESGFVIDKFPISRPNLTFSTLTVSNMSPEDSSIYLCSVLQGDYGYTFGSGTRLTVV.

This clone was found a few times. The genes are TRBV30 and TRBJ1-2; a weak D match, TRBD1 (6 bases). The CDR3 is 13 residues long. V gave up 2 bases and J gave up 4 bases, with 11 bases separating them. Per the germline V gene, CDR1 is GTSNPN and CDR2 is SVGIG (reference sequence). CDR3 DNA sequence: TGTGCCTGGAGTCGAGACAGGCCCTATGGCTACACCTTC. Amino acid sequence: CAWSRDRPYGYTF.

This clone was detected only a few times. The chain uses TRBV10-1 and TRBJ1-1, with no clear D. Germline V gene data show CDR1 as WNHNN and CDR2 as SYGVQD (reference sequence). This CDR3 has 13 amino acids. V was shortened by 6 bases and J by 0 bases, with 8 bases between the two germline ends. The CDR3 bases are TGCGCCAGCAGGGCAGATTTGAACACTGAAGCTTTCTTT. Translating gives CASRADLNTEAFF.

This chain joins TRBV2 and TRBJ1-6; the D gene is possibly TRBD1 (6 bases). Trimming removed 6 bases at V and 0 bases at J, with 9 bases between. CDR1 is SNHLY and CDR2 is FYNNEI in the germline V gene. The CDR3 consists of 15 residues. CDR3 amino acids: CASSLGGSYNSPLHF. Written as DNA, the CDR3 is TGTGCCAGCAGCCTAGGGGGCTCCTATAATTCACCCCTCCACTTT.

This sequence joins TRBV11-2 and TRBJ1-1; D may be TRBD1 (6 bases). Trimming cost V 5 bases and J 1 base, with 11 bases left between them. The CDR3 covers 14 residues. Germline V gene sequence: CDR1 SGHAT, CDR2 FQNNGV. As DNA, the CDR3 is TGTGCCAGCAGCATCGGACAGACGAACACTGAAGCTTTCTTT. It specifies CASSIGQTNTEAFF.

This clone was counted only a few times. This rearrangement joins TRBV25-1 to TRBJ1-1; no firm D call. This CDR3 comprises 11 residues. With 7 bases removed from V and 7 bases from J, the gap between germline ends came to 10 bases. CDR1 and CDR2 from the germline V gene are MGHDK and SYGVNS. In nucleotides, the CDR3 is TGTGCCAGCACTGTCGGGGTTGAAGCTTTCTTT. This codes for CASTVGVEAFF. The whole variable domain, remainder taken from reference TRBV25-1 and TRBJ1-1, is EADIYQTPRYLVIGTGKKITLECSQTMGHDKMYWYQQDPGMELHLIHYSYGVNSTEKGDLSSESTVSRIRTEHFPLTLESARPSHTSQYLCASTVGVEAFFGQGTRLTVV.

The chain couples TRBV7-9 to TRBJ1-5, with 9 bases identical to TRBD1. V trimming: 8 bases; J trimming: 4 bases; junction bases outside the gene matches: 6. The CDR3 has 14 amino acids. The germline V gene has CDR1 SEHNR and CDR2 FQNEAQ (reference sequence). CDR3: CASGGQGINQPQHF. The CDR3 bases are TGTGCCAGCGGGGGACAGGGCATAAATCAGCCCCAGCATTTT.

The V and J genes are TRBV7-8 and TRBJ1-6, with a weak D call TRBD1 (6 bases). V was cut by 2 bases and J by 7 bases, with 12 bases left in between. The germline V gene has CDR1 SGHVS and CDR2 FQNEAQ. This CDR3 region has 15 residues. CDR3 nucleotides: TGTGCCAGCAGCTTAAATCGACAGGTGAATTCACCCCTCCACTTT. Protein product: CASSLNRQVNSPLHF.